One T cell receptor beta chain is described in this entry. Its antigen is not known. The data were obtained in a study of T cell responses to AZD1222 COVID-19 vaccine. Study information: Researchers grouped second doses given at about 4 or about 12 weeks into one pool. Study-wide points: None of the repertoires were sampled until the peak T cell response had passed. The donors showed a predominance of white British ancestry and of females, with possible underestimation of clonal diversity.

Assay used: immunoSEQ multiplex PCR; TCRdb lists only in-frame clones, some missing. The top ten hold about 5.2% of the sample, which has approximately 82,000 clones, around nine tenths seen once. The CDR3 has 17 amino acids. CDR1 is SGHAT and CDR2 is FQNNGV in the germline V gene. Trimming shortened V by 1 base and J by 2 bases, and 17 bases separated the two germline ends. The TCR originated in an adult in good health. The gene calls are TRBV11-2 and TRBJ2-5, with D hard to call. Specimen: peripheral blood, collected on day 0 of AZD1222 vaccination. CDR3 loop: CASSLGSGRTVQETQYF. The CDR3 nucleotides read TGTGCCAGCAGCTTAGGGTCGGGTCGGACGGTACAAGAGACCCAGTACTTC.